The present T cell receptor (beta chain) was sequenced within a study of T cell responses to AZD1222 COVID-19 vaccine (dated by TCRdb to the early 2020s). About the full investigation: Because spike-specific TCR depth and breadth did not differ between the two schedules, AZD1222 recipients who got a second dose at roughly 4 weeks were pooled with those who got a second dose at roughly 12 weeks. A total of over 230 trial participants underwent TCR sequencing, of whom 207 had received two doses of AZD1222 and 26 had received two doses of the MenACWY control vaccine. Enrollment into the trials was organized by age into subgroups of 18-55, 56-69 and 70-plus years, and those subgroups contained around 150, 28 and 57 TCR-sequenced participants, respectively.

The sample's time point label is to be understood as: baseline before first vaccination. Vaccinee samples were obtained from the UK trials COV001 and COV002, which included a single-blind randomized controlled phase 2/3 trial of AZD1222 (ChAdOx1 nCoV-19) in healthy adults. Trial participant PBMC samples were collected at day 0 and day 28 after the second dose for TCRbeta chain sequencing. Concerning this clone itself: This receptor's antigen is unknown. There are no base qualities to consult, and no much larger clone falls within one base.

Results the study describes overall, beyond this receptor: Vaccine-associated CD4 TCRs spanned the whole spike protein, with dominant responses in regions 160-218 and 743-854. The 56-69-year group was small, and its depth increase did not reach significance, likely because of low power. Spike-specific TCR breadth and depth rose significantly after two AZD1222 doses compared with day 0 and with MenACWY recipients. Reportedly, close to half of the unique spike-specific TCRs recognized epitopes lying outside the regions that are mutated in the B.1.351 and B.1.1.7 variants. Conclusions about previously exposed vaccinees are limited because only 5 or 6 AZD1222 recipients were SARS-CoV-2 seropositive at baseline. Because no samples from the day 14 peak response were available, repertoires could be characterized only after the peak T cell response. Participants were mostly white British, with more females than males. The authors suggested clonal diversity may have been underestimated.

The CDR3 regions of human TCRbeta chains were analyzed by immunosequencing. Regarding the original processing steps: Repertoire TCRs were checked for matches against a reference library of SARS-CoV-2-specific TCRs that had been generated using the MIRA antigen-specificity platform. Breadth meant the fraction of unique TCRs that were SARS-CoV-2-associated, whereas depth meant the fraction of total T cells that were SARS-CoV-2-associated. Using the MIRA data, each spike-specific TCR was assigned both to the spike region to which the TCR was reactive and to a CD4 or CD8 class. Log10-transformed breadth and depth values were compared by one-way ANOVA with Sidak's multiple comparisons tests. In its TCRdb copy, this immuneACCESS table keeps in-frame sequences only and misses some clones. Where compared with another copy, unresolved V genes explain less than half of these, and the others have no known cause. That table is the source of V, J and clone size, and D and trimming were worked out from the DNA. This sample gives about 120,000 clones in total; 88% of them show up just once. The ten biggest clones cover more than 1.5% of the sample.

This receptor was obtained from an adult in good health. This sample comprised peripheral blood, obtained on day 0 of AZD1222 vaccination.

At the DNA level, the sequence is TGTGCCAGCAGTGAGGACAATAGACAGCCCCAGCATTTT. Translated, it reads CASSEDNRQPQHF. Recombination linked TRBV2 to TRBJ1-5; TRBD1 is a weak D gene call, 5 bases matching. CDR1 and CDR2, per the germline V gene, are SNHLY and FYNNEI. The cysteine opens and the phenylalanine closes a CDR3 of 13 amino acids. This entry keeps only the CDR3 DNA: 39 bases, framed from base 1. Cut back by 3 bases and 7 bases, the V and J ends lie 10 bases apart.